Each of the 23 T cell receptor beta chains below was sequenced from the same sample in a study of prognosis after radiotherapy for stage I lung cancer. Amplification of the TCR beta CDR3 (from genomic DNA) was done by two-round multiplex PCR. Initially, in first-round PCR, primers specific to each TRBV and TRBJ gene were used. TCRdb analysed the multiplex PCR reads with MiXCR anew, one entry per CDR3 protein. Of 15,000 to 20,000 distinct CDR3 sequences detected, approximately 46% appear once; the ten largest clones hold over 25%. This specimen was PBMCs, taken before or after stereotactic body radiation therapy (not recorded which). These TCRs come from a donor aged 50 or older with non-small cell lung cancer.

The chain recombines TRBV20-1 with TRBJ1-2; D uncertain. V was shortened by 6 bases and J by 4 bases, with 15 bases between the two germline ends. CDR3 size: 13 residues. CDR1 is DFQATT and CDR2 is SNEGSKA in the germline V gene (reference sequence). CDR3 region: CSARIVDVYGYTF. CDR3 nucleotide sequence: TGCAGTGCCCGAATAGTTGACGTCTATGGCTACACCTTC.

The rearrangement joins TRBV5-1 to TRBJ2-3; 7 positions agree with TRBD2. Germline values: CDR1 SGHRS, CDR2 YFSETQ. The CDR3 covers 16 residues. The ends lost 4 bases at V and 2 bases at J; junction bases unmatched: 10. CDR3 in DNA: TGCGCCAGCAGCCCCCTGGGAGCGGGAAACACAGATACGCAGTATTTT. This gives the protein CASSPLGAGNTDTQYF.

For this clonotype: At one of its ends the junction is not consistent with the germline gene, which may arise from a read error. The V and J genes are TRBV2 and TRBJ1-5; no clear D. CDR1 is SNHLY, CDR2 FYNNEI, per germline. The CDR3 contains 14 residues. The CDR3: CASSQSWGGHPHHF. The CDR3 region has the DNA TGTGCCAGCAGCCAAAGCTGGGGTGGGCATCCCCATCATTTT.

This clonotype was picked up one time. One end of the junction fails to match germline, which may point to a read error. The chain recombines TRBV19 with TRBJ2-7; 12 bases match TRBD2. CDR1 and CDR2 from the germline V gene are LNHDA and SQIVND (reference sequence). There are 13 residues in the CDR3. CDR3: CANGLAGTYEQCF. The CDR3 region has the DNA TGTGCCAATGGACTAGCGGGGACCTACGAGCAGTGCTTC.

This clonotype is medium-sized by share. The genes are TRBV30 and TRBJ1-2; D not certain. Germline-derived CDR1 and CDR2 are GTSNPN and SVGIG (reference sequence). The CDR3 consists of 12 residues. Trimming pared 2 bases from V and 6 bases from J, leaving 10 bases between. The CDR3 sequence is CAWSKGGDGYTF. The CDR3 DNA reads as TGTGCCTGGAGTAAGGGTGGCGATGGCTACACCTTC. Full variable domain (missing parts from reference TRBV30 and TRBJ1-2): SQTIHQWPATLVQPVGSPLSLECTVEGTSNPNLYWYRQAAGRGLQLLFYSVGIGQISSEVPQNLSASRPQDRQFILSSKKLLLSDSGFYLCAWSKGGDGYTFGSGTRLTVV.

This clonotype showed up many times. CDR3 amino acids: CAARGSEGVRELFF. The CDR3, as DNA: TGTGCCGCCCGGGGGTCTGAAGGGGTCCGGGAGCTGTTTTTT. The V and J genes are TRBV28 and TRBJ2-2, with a tentative D call TRBD2 (6 bases). The CDR3 is made up of 14 amino acids. V lost 11 bases and J 9 bases, leaving 22 bases between the germline ends. The germline gives CDR1 MDHEN, CDR2 SYDVKM.

To note about this clonotype: A far larger clone is a single base away, which makes a read error likely. This rearrangement joins TRBV6-9 to TRBJ2-5, with D possibly being TRBD1 or TRBD2 (6 bases each). Germline V gives CDR1 MNHGY, CDR2 SVAAGI. The CDR3 runs to 15 residues. This CDR3 reads CASIYQEGVRETQYF. CDR3 DNA sequence: TGTGCCAGCATTTATCAGGAGGGGGTCCGGGAGACCCAGTACTTC.

This chain uses TRBV7-9 with TRBJ1-1, with D possibly being TRBD1 (5 bases). V was cut by 5 bases and J by 5 bases, with 12 bases left in between. Germline lookup yields CDR1 SEHNR and CDR2 FQNEAQ (reference sequence). The CDR3 is 13 amino acids. CDR3: CASSRLGVTEAFF. The CDR3 nucleotides are TGTGCCAGCAGCCGTCTAGGGGTTACTGAAGCTTTCTTT.

This clonotype counts as medium-sized. This rearrangement joins TRBV30 to TRBJ2-7, with 7 bases matching TRBD2. This CDR3 region has 14 residues. Germline V gene data show CDR1 as GTSNPN and CDR2 as SVGIG (reference sequence). V was pared by 8 bases and J by 4 bases, with 14 bases of the junction left unmatched. The CDR3 region has the DNA TGTGCCCGCTCTGCGGGGACTAACCTTTACGAGCAGTACTTC. It yields the protein CARSAGTNLYEQYF.

This clonotype has at least ten counts. This sequence joins TRBV3-1 and TRBJ1-3, with D possibly being TRBD1 (6 bases). V dropped 3 bases and J dropped 4 bases, with 19 bases sitting between them. This CDR3 is 17 amino acids long. CDR1 is LGHDT and CDR2 is YNNKEL in the germline V gene (reference sequence). For the CDR3, the DNA is TGTGCCAGCAGCCAGCCCCATCCGGGGGCGCGAGGAAACACCATATATTTT. Amino acids: CASSQPHPGARGNTIYF.

This clonotype was counted ten times or more. V gene TRBV20-1 combines with J gene TRBJ2-3; 9 nucleotides align to TRBD1. CDR1 is DFQATT, CDR2 SNEGSKA, per germline (reference sequence). V was clipped by 2 bases and J by 3 bases; unmatched bases: 6. The CDR3 consists of 15 residues. CDR3 in amino acids: CSARPGQGLTDTQYF. CDR3 in DNA: TGCAGTGCTAGACCTGGACAGGGGCTTACAGATACGCAGTATTTT.

The chain employs TRBV19 and TRBJ2-1; 14 positions agree with TRBD2. The CDR3 contains 20 residues. V trimming: 3 bases; J trimming: 4 bases; junction bases outside the gene matches: 14. Germline V gene data show CDR1 as LNHDA and CDR2 as SQIVND (reference sequence). Here the CDR3 DNA reads TGTGCCAGTAGTATCATTCCCGGGACTAGCGGGAGCCCCAAGTACAATGAGCAGTTCTTC. Protein: CASSIIPGTSGSPKYNEQFF.

This clonotype showed up just a few times. Only one base separates this from a far larger clonotype, so it likely reflects a read error. The chain joins TRBV6-9 to TRBJ2-1; 8 nucleotides match TRBD2. J lost 3 bases, V lost 4 bases, and 17 bases had no gene match. CDR1 and CDR2 from the germline V gene are MNHGY and SVAAGI. The CDR3 has 19 residues. This chain's CDR3 is CASSCPTGSGGFLYNEQFF. In DNA form, the CDR3 reads TGTGCCAGCAGTTGCCCCACCGGGAGCGGGGGATTTCTCTACAATGAGCAGTTCTTC.

This clonotype was observed many times. The rearrangement joins TRBV6-1 to TRBJ1-5; D not certain. Germline V lookup: CDR1 MNHNS, CDR2 SASEGT. The CDR3 covers 19 residues. With 2 bases removed from V and 0 bases from J, the gap between germline ends came to 20 bases. DNA for the CDR3: TGTGCCAGCAGTGAAAGGCAGACCGGCCGGTCGTATAGCAATCAGCCCCAGCATTTT. Its translation is CASSERQTGRSYSNQPQHF.

This clonotype was found a few times. The rearrangement joins TRBV28 to TRBJ2-7; 7 bases line up with TRBD1. This CDR3 has 14 residues. CDR1 MDHEN and CDR2 SYDVKM come from the germline V gene. Trimming at V came to 2 bases and at J to 10 bases, leaving 11 bases not matched to a gene. The CDR3 DNA reads TGTGCCAGCAGTTTAAGACAGGGCTCCTACGGTCAGTACTTC. This translates into CASSLRQGSYGQYF.

The count of this clonotype is one. A far larger clone is one nucleotide away, so this likely arose from a read error. The chain recombines TRBV6-9 with TRBJ2-1, with 9 positions matching TRBD2. The trim removed 5 bases at V and 8 bases at J, leaving 7 bases unmatched. Looked up from germline, CDR1 is MNHGY and CDR2 is SVAAGI. There are 14 residues in the CDR3. The CDR3 loop is CASSRSGRIDEQFF. CDR3 nucleotides: TGTGCCAGCAGTCGTAGCGGGAGAATAGATGAGCAGTTCTTC.

J is TRBJ2-3 and V is TRBV7-9; D is undetermined. Between the trimmed V and J ends, which lost 5 bases and 5 bases, there was a span of 8 bases. The germline V gene has CDR1 SEHNR and CDR2 FQNEAQ (reference sequence). CDR3 length: 12 residues. In DNA form, the CDR3 reads TGTGCCAGCAGCCCTCTTGGAGATACGCAGTATTTT. This gives the protein CASSPLGDTQYF.

This clonotype was detected ten times or more. The CDR3 here is CASRDPDRAYGYTF. The CDR3 nucleotides read TGTGCCAGCAGAGACCCCGACAGGGCCTATGGCTACACCTTC. The genes are TRBV28 and TRBJ1-2, with 7 nucleotides matching TRBD1. The J segment lost 4 bases and the V segment lost 6 bases, leaving 8 bases of the junction unmatched. The CDR3 is 14 residues long. Per the germline V gene, CDR1 is MDHEN and CDR2 is SYDVKM.

By sample fraction, this clonotype is medium-sized. The chain joins TRBV5-1 to TRBJ2-7; D gene unclear. Deletions cut 3 bases from V and 1 base from J, with 11 bases between. The CDR3 consists of 14 residues. Germline V gene data show CDR1 as SGHRS and CDR2 as YFSETQ. Here the CDR3 DNA reads TGCGCCAGCAGCTCAAGGGCCCTTTCCTACGAGCAGTACTTC. Encoded protein: CASSSRALSYEQYF.

This chain uses TRBV3-1 with TRBJ2-7; 7 bases map to TRBD1. V lost 4 bases, J lost 6 bases, and 9 bases stayed unmatched. The germline gives CDR1 LGHDT, CDR2 YNNKEL (reference sequence). This CDR3 is built from 14 residues. The CDR3 DNA reads as TGTGCCAGCAGCCGGAGTTGGGACAGCACCGAGCAGTACTTC. It yields the protein CASSRSWDSTEQYF.

Comments on this clonotype: A junction end diverges from the germline sequence, so it may reflect a read error. The chain combines TRBV5-1 with TRBJ1-6; TRBD1 aligns across 10 bases. Germline CDR1 reads SGHRS; CDR2 reads YFSETQ. The CDR3 spans 15 residues. The CDR3 region is CASSLDRTGGSHLHF. The CDR3 nucleotides are TGCGCCAGCAGCCTAGACCGGACAGGGGGTTCACACCTCCACTTT.

This rearrangement joins TRBV28 to TRBJ1-1, with 10 positions matching TRBD1. Germline loops: CDR1 MDHEN, CDR2 SYDVKM. This CDR3 spans 16 amino acids. The V and J ends lost 9 bases and 0 bases, in that order; junction bases with no gene match: 10. The CDR3 bases are TGTGCCAGTATCGCTGACAGGGGGCACTTGAACACTGAAGCTTTCTTT. Protein product: CASIADRGHLNTEAFF.

The chain couples TRBV28 to TRBJ2-2, with 9 bases lining up with TRBD1. This CDR3 is 17 amino acids long. Trimming took 7 bases from V and 5 from J; bases not matched to a gene: 14. Germline V gene data show CDR1 as MDHEN and CDR2 as SYDVKM. DNA for the CDR3: TGTGCCAGCAAATCTGGACAGGGGACTCTGAGGACCGGGGAGCTGTTTTTT. Translating gives CASKSGQGTLRTGELFF.